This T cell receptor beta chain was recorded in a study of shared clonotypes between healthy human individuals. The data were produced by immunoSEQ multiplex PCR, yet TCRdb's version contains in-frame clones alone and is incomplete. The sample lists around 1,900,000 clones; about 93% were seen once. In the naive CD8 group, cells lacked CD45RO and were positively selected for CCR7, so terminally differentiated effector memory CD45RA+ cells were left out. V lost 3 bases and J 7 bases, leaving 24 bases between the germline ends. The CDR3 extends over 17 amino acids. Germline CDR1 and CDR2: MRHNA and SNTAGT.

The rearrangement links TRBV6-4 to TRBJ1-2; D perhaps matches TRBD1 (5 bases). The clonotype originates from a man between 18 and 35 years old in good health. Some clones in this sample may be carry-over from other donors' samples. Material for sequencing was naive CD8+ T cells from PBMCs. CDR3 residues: CASSETGPLGPYTGYTF. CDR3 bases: TGTGCCAGCAGTGAGACGGGACCTTTGGGGCCCTATACTGGCTACACCTTC.